These 15 T cell receptor beta chains were all obtained from the same sample, sequenced in a study of neoadjuvant nivolumab and ipilimumab in lung cancer. The method was immunoSEQ multiplex PCR; TCRdb's version includes in-frame clones alone and lacks a portion of them. This sample has about 25,000 clones, with roughly four fifths found just once. The material sequenced was tumor tissue, taken after neoadjuvant nivolumab, alone or with ipilimumab, at or shortly before surgery. The receptors stem from an adult with non-small cell lung cancer.

The V call is TRBV14, the J call TRBJ1-4; D remains unclear. V dropped 4 bases and J dropped 5 bases, with 5 bases sitting between them. Germline assignment: CDR1 SGHDN and CDR2 FVKESK. This CDR3 has 12 amino acids. As DNA, the CDR3 is TGTGCCAGCAGCCGTCAAAATGAAAAACTGTTTTTT. Translating gives CASSRQNEKLFF. Full variable domain (rest looked up from reference TRBV14 and TRBJ1-4): EAGVTQFPSHSVIEKGQTVTLRCDPISGHDNLYWYRRVMGKEIKFLLHFVKESKQDESGMPNNRFLAERTGGTYSTLKVQPAELEDSGVYFCASSRQNEKLFFGSGTQLSVL.

The chain carries TRBV5-5 and TRBJ2-7; perhaps TRBD1 as D (8 bases). The CDR3 length is 18 residues. V lost 4 bases to trimming and J lost 4 bases, with 27 bases between them. CDR1 and CDR2 (germline): SGHKS, YYEKEE (reference sequence). The CDR3: CASSQELLTGAGVYEQYF. Written as DNA, the CDR3 is TGTGCCAGCAGCCAAGAGTTGCTGACAGGGGCGGGGGTTTACGAGCAGTACTTC.

This clone came up once. V usage is TRBV11-1 and J usage is TRBJ2-5; D is uncertain. There are 12 residues in the CDR3. V lost 1 base to trimming and J lost 5 bases, with 5 bases between them. Germline CDR1 SGHAT, CDR2 FQDESV (reference sequence). DNA for the CDR3: TGTGCCAGCAGCTTAGTTTCGGAGACCCAGTACTTC. It specifies CASSLVSETQYF.

V is TRBV18 and J is TRBJ2-1; 10 bases align to TRBD2. V gave up 6 bases and J gave up 2 bases; unmatched junction bases: 7. This CDR3 is 16 amino acids long. Germline CDR1 KGHSH, CDR2 LQKENI. CDR3 loop: CASSPRLAGTYNEQFF. The CDR3 DNA reads TGTGCCAGCTCCCCCCGACTAGCGGGTACCTACAATGAGCAGTTCTTC.

The chain combines TRBV5-4 with TRBJ1-5, with D uncertain. The CDR3 loop spans 13 amino acids. V shed 0 bases and J shed 5 bases, with 6 bases lying between them. Germline values: CDR1 SGHNT, CDR2 YYREEE (reference sequence). The CDR3 protein is CASSLGLDQPQHF. CDR3 DNA: TGTGCCAGCAGCTTGGGCTTAGATCAGCCCCAGCATTTT. Using reference TRBV5-4 and TRBJ1-5 for the parts outside the CDR3, the full variable domain is ETGVTQSPTHLIKTRGQQVTLRCSSQSGHNTVSWYQQALGQGPQFIFQYYREEENGRGNFPPRFSGLQFPNYSSELNVNALELDDSALYLCASSLGLDQPQHFGDGTRLSIL.

This clone is a singleton in its sample. The rearrangement joins TRBV29-1 to TRBJ1-2; TRBD1 matches 7 bases. Unmatched junction bases numbered 5, after V lost 6 bases and J lost 4 bases. Germline CDR1 and CDR2: SQVTM and ANQGSEA. The CDR3 totals 12 residues. The CDR3 sequence: CSVGDSLYGYTF. CDR3 DNA: TGCAGCGTCGGGGACAGCCTCTATGGCTACACCTTC.

The gene calls are TRBV15 and TRBJ1-2, with 9 bases fitting TRBD1. The germline gives CDR1 LNHNV, CDR2 YYDKDF (reference sequence). This CDR3 spans 15 amino acids. Losses at the gene ends were 0 bases for V and 8 bases for J; bases not matched to a gene: 7. The CDR3 sequence: CATSRDSGTGQGYTF. The CDR3 DNA reads TGTGCCACCAGCAGAGATTCCGGGACAGGGCAAGGCTACACCTTC.

CDR3 region: CATSRDLGETQYF. The CDR3 region has the DNA TGTGCCACCAGCAGAGATCTAGGGGAGACCCAGTACTTC. V is TRBV15 and J is TRBJ2-5, with no clear D. The CDR3 extends over 13 amino acids. Germline V gene sequence: CDR1 LNHNV, CDR2 YYDKDF (reference sequence). The V end lost 0 bases, the J end lost 5 bases, and 7 bases lay between the germline ends.

The chain uses TRBV6-6 and TRBJ1-2, with unresolved D. Trimming took 5 bases from V and 8 from J, leaving 9 bases between them. The germline CDR1 and CDR2 sequences are MNHNY and SVGAGI (reference sequence). The CDR3 covers 11 residues. The DNA for the CDR3 is TGTGCCAGCAGTCAACTTGTCGGCTACACCTTC. Translated, it gives CASSQLVGYTF.

The rearrangement links TRBV6-1 to TRBJ2-5; no definite D call. Germline loops: CDR1 MNHNS, CDR2 SASEGT. This CDR3 has 12 amino acids. V shed 7 bases and J shed 5 bases, with 11 bases lying between them. The CDR3 spells CASTVIQETQYF. CDR3 DNA sequence: TGTGCCAGCACAGTAATACAGGAGACCCAGTACTTC.

The rearrangement links TRBV19 to TRBJ2-2; D call uncertain. The length of the CDR3 is 12 residues. V was cut by 2 bases and J by 6 bases, with 4 bases left in between. CDR1 LNHDA and CDR2 SQIVND come from the germline V gene (reference sequence). The CDR3 protein is CASSIPPGELFF. CDR3 nucleotides: TGTGCCAGTAGTATACCCCCCGGGGAGCTGTTTTTT.

The J gene is TRBJ2-4, the V gene TRBV7-9; 8 positions agree with TRBD2. Per germline, CDR1 SEHNR and CDR2 FQNEAQ (reference sequence). This CDR3 comprises 12 residues. J was trimmed by 14 bases and V by 3 bases; bases with no gene match: 6. The CDR3 sequence: CASSFGGGDEYF. CDR3 in DNA: TGTGCCAGCAGCTTCGGGGGGGGAGACGAGTACTTC.

The chain carries TRBV6-4 and TRBJ1-2, with D unclear. Looked up from germline, CDR1 is MRHNA and CDR2 is SNTAGT. Trimming shortened V by 6 bases and J by 7 bases, and 15 bases separated the two germline ends. This CDR3 has 13 amino acids. CDR3 amino acids: CASSLALGGGYTF. In nucleotides, the CDR3 is TGTGCCAGCAGCTTAGCGTTGGGCGGTGGCTACACCTTC.

The V call is TRBV30, the J call TRBJ2-1; 11 positions agree with TRBD1. The germline V gene has CDR1 GTSNPN and CDR2 SVGIG (reference sequence). J lost 9 bases, V lost 4 bases, and 8 bases had no gene match. The CDR3 length is 14 residues. DNA of the CDR3: TGTGCCTGGACTGGGACAGGGGGATCCGGTGAGCAGTTCTTC. Protein sequence: CAWTGTGGSGEQFF.

This CDR3 reads CASSLLGRREVVRSYEQYF. DNA for the CDR3: TGTGCCAGCAGCTTACTTGGGAGAAGGGAAGTCGTAAGGTCCTACGAGCAGTACTTC. The chain carries TRBV5-6 and TRBJ2-7; a weak D match, TRBD2 (5 bases). Germline CDR1 and CDR2: SGHDT and YYEEEE. The CDR3 has 19 residues. Between the trimmed V and J ends, which lost 2 bases and 1 base, there was a span of 25 bases.